The source of this T cell receptor beta chain is a study of beta chain features in type 1 diabetes. Study-level background: There was similarity between patients and healthy donors in age, gender and cell yields.

Germline CDR1 reads GTSNPN; CDR2 reads SVGIG (reference sequence). V lost 7 bases, J lost 9 bases, and 16 bases lay in between. The CDR3 has 12 amino acids. Study observations and caveats: There were fewer insertions and more deletions at the VDJ junctions of type 1 diabetes patients. Significant though moderate, a shortening of TCRB CDR3s appeared in all four CD4+ subsets of Type 1 diabetes patients.

Since all of the isolated RNA was reverse transcribed, expressed TCRB transcripts were what got sequenced. Sequenced by immunoSEQ multiplex PCR; TCRdb stores in-frame clones only, minus some. In the table there are fewer than 250,000 clones, over 9.5% of which are singletons. A word on this clone: The antigen is not known.

This clonotype was sampled from a woman under 30 in good health. The chain uses TRBV30 and TRBJ1-5, with D possibly being TRBD1 (5 bases). The sample consisted of naive CD4+ T cells from blood. Here the CDR3 reads CAFNGGDRPQHF. CDR3 bases: TGTGCCTTCAACGGGGGAGATCGGCCCCAGCATTTT.